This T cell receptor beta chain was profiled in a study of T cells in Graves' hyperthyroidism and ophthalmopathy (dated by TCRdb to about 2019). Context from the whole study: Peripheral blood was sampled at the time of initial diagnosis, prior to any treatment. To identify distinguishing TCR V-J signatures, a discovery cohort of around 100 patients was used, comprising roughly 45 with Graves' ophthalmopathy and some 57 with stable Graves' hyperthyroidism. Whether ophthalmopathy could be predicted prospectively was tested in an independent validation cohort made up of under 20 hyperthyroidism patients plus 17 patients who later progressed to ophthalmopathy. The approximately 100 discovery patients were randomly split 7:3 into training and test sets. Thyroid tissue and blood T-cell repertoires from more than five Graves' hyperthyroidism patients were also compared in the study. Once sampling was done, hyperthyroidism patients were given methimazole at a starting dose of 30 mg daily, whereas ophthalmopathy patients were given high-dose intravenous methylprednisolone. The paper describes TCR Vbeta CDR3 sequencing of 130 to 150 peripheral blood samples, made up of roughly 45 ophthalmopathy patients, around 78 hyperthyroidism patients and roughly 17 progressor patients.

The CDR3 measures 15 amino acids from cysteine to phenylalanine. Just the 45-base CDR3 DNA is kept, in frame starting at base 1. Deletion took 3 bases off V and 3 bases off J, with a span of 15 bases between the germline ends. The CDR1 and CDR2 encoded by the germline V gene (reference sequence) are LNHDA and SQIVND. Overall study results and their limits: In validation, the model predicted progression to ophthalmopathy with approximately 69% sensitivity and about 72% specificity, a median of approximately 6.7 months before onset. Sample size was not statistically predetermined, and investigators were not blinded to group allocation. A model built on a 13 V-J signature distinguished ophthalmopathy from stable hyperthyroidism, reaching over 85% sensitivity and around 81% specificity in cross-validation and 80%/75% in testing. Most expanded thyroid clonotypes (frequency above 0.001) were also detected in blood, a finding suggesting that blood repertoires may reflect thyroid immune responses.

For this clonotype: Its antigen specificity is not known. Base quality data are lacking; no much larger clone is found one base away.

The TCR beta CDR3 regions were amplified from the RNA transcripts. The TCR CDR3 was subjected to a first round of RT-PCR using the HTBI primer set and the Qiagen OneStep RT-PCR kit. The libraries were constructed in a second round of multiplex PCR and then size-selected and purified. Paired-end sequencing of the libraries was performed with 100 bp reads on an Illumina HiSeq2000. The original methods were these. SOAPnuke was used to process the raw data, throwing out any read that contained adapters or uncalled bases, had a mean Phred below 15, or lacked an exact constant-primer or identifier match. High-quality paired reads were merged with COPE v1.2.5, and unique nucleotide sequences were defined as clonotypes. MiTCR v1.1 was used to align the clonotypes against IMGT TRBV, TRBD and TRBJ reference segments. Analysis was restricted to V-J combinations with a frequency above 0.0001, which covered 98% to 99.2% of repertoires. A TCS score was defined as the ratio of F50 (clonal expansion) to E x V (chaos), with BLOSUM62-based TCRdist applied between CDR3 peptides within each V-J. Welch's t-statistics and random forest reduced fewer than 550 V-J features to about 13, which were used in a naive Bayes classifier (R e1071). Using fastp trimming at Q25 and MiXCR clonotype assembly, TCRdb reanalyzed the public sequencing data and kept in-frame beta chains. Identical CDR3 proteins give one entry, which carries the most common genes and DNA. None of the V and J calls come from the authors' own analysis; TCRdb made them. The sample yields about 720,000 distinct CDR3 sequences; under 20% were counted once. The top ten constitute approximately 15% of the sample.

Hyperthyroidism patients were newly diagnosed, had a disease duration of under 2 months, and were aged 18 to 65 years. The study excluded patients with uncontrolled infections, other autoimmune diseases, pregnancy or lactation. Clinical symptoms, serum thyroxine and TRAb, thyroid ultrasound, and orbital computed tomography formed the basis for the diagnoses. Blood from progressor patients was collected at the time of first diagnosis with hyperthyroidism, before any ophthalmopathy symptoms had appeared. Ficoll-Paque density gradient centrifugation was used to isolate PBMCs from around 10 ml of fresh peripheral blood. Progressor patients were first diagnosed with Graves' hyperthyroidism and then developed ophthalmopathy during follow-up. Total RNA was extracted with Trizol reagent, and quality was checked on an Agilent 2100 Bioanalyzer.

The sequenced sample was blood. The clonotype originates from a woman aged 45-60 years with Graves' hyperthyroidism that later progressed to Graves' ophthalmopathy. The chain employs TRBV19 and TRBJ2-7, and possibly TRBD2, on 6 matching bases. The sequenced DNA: TGTGCCAGTAGTATGGGGACTCCGAGGGGCTACGAGCAGTACTTC. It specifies CASSMGTPRGYEQYF.